The sequence of this T cell receptor (beta chain) was determined in a study of T cell repertoires in cytomegalovirus infection. For the study at large: CMV infection plus the matching HLA type was flagged by public TCR beta signatures.

A remark on this clonotype: Its antigen is unidentified.

The length of the CDR3 is 13 residues. Between the trimmed V and J ends, which lost 3 bases and 1 base, there was a span of 6 bases. The germline V gene has CDR1 SEHNR and CDR2 FQNEAQ (reference sequence). TCRdb used MiXCR to reprocess the reads, holding one entry per CDR3 protein. The table lists about 440,000 distinct CDR3 sequences, under 40% of them singletons, with around 13% in the top ten. Points from the study as a whole: It was HLA-C-restricted CMV-specific TCR beta clonotypes that dominated the response ex vivo. Summed frequency of public TCR beta families distinguished CMV carriers with the relevant HLA.

The specimen was PBMCs. The chain carries TRBV7-9 and TRBJ2-5; no firm D call. This TCR derives from a human donor in good health (CMV status not recorded). Some clones in this sample may be carry-over from other donors' samples. This CDR3 reads CASSFGLQETQYF. The CDR3, as DNA: TGTGCCAGCAGCTTCGGGCTCCAAGAGACCCAGTACTTC.